Presented here are 27 T cell receptor beta chains from one specimen sequenced in a study of OX40 agonist ivuxolimab in advanced cancers. The repertoire was sequenced with immunoSEQ multiplex PCR; TCRdb's copy has only in-frame clones and lacks some. This sample has about 80,000 clones, with approximately 92% found just once. Source: CD4+ or CD8+ T cells sorted from blood, taken in a trial of the OX40 agonist ivuxolimab. These receptors originate from an adult with an advanced solid tumor such as melanoma, head and neck, liver or kidney cancer.

This chain connects TRBV19 to TRBJ2-1; possible D gene TRBD1, 5 bases. The V end was cut by 6 bases, the J end by 9 bases, with 15 bases between. Germline V gene lookup returns CDR1 LNHDA and CDR2 SQIVND (reference sequence). The length of the CDR3 is 13 residues. The CDR3 DNA reads as TGTGCCAGTAGGGAGCAGGGTGAGGCTGAGCAGTTCTTC. It specifies CASREQGEAEQFF.

CDR3 sequence: CASSLGTGNNSPLHF. The CDR3, as DNA: TGCGCCAGCAGCTTAGGAACAGGGAATAATTCACCCCTCCACTTT. This sequence joins TRBV5-1 and TRBJ1-6; D might be TRBD1 (6 bases). V was cut by 2 bases and J by 5 bases, with 11 bases left in between. CDR3 length: 15 amino acids. Germline CDR1 SGHRS, CDR2 YFSETQ.

In this sample, this clone turned up once. The chain links TRBV5-8 to TRBJ1-4, with no clear D. With 4 bases removed from V and 7 bases from J, the gap between germline ends came to 8 bases. Germline CDR1 is SGHTS and CDR2 is YDEGEE. The CDR3 runs 12 residues. DNA for the CDR3: TGTGCCAGCAGCCCCCAGAGTGAAAAACTGTTTTTT. This codes for CASSPQSEKLFF. The full variable domain, with the rest looked up from reference TRBV5-8 and TRBJ1-4, is EAGVTQSPTHLIKTRGQQATLRCSPISGHTSVYWYQQALGLGLQFLLWYDEGEERNRGNFPPRFSGRQFPNYSSELNVNALELEDSALYLCASSPQSEKLFFGSGTQLSVL.

This rearrangement joins TRBV11-2 to TRBJ1-1; no clear D gene. The CDR3 runs 13 residues. Trimming shortened V by 1 base and J by 1 base, and 4 bases separated the two germline ends. Germline loops: CDR1 SGHAT, CDR2 FQNNGV. The CDR3 sequence is CASSLAENTEAFF. As DNA, the CDR3 is TGTGCCAGCAGCTTAGCCGAGAACACTGAAGCTTTCTTT.

The rearrangement joins TRBV18 to TRBJ1-5; D unresolved. This CDR3 is built from 16 residues. Trimming stripped 1 base from V and 4 bases from J, with 14 bases between. The germline CDR1 and CDR2 sequences are KGHSH and LQKENI. This CDR3 is CASSPQKLGLNQPQHF. The CDR3 nucleotides read TGTGCCAGCTCACCACAGAAGCTAGGGCTGAATCAGCCCCAGCATTTT.

This CDR3 is CASSAPSSYEQYF. For the CDR3, the DNA is TGTGCCAGCAGTGCGCCCAGTTCCTACGAGCAGTACTTC. The chain recombines TRBV6-5 with TRBJ2-7; no firm D call. CDR3 size: 13 residues. Trimming took off 5 bases at V and 1 base at J, with 9 bases between the two ends. The V gene's germline CDR1 is MNHEY and CDR2 SVGAGI.

The J gene is TRBJ2-7, the V gene TRBV2, with 7 nucleotides matching TRBD1. After removal of 6 bases from V and 0 bases from J, the junction contained 5 bases not matched to a gene. Germline V gene data show CDR1 as SNHLY and CDR2 as FYNNEI. The CDR3 is made up of 14 amino acids. CDR3: CASRDRTNSYEQYF. The CDR3 DNA reads as TGTGCCAGCAGGGACAGGACAAACTCCTACGAGCAGTACTTC.

In its sample, this clone was seen once. The J gene is TRBJ2-1, the V gene TRBV30, with TRBD2 matching over 8 bases. Germline lookup yields CDR1 GTSNPN and CDR2 SVGIG (reference sequence). The CDR3 runs 13 residues. V was clipped by 2 bases and J by 12 bases; unmatched bases: 9. CDR3 loop: CAWSISGLASQFF. In DNA form, the CDR3 reads TGTGCCTGGAGTATCTCCGGACTAGCTTCGCAGTTCTTC.

The chain combines TRBV7-2 with TRBJ2-3; tentatively, D is TRBD2 (7 bases). This CDR3 contains 16 residues. Germline values: CDR1 SGHTA, CDR2 FQGNSA. V was shortened by 0 bases and J by 2 bases, with 12 bases between the two germline ends. The chain's CDR3 is CASSLAGGPVTDTQYF. The CDR3 DNA sequence: TGTGCCAGCAGCTTAGCGGGGGGGCCAGTCACAGATACGCAGTATTTT.

The J gene is TRBJ2-7, the V gene TRBV7-2, with 9 bases that match TRBD1. Unmatched junction bases numbered 5, after V lost 3 bases and J lost 2 bases. This CDR3 is built from 15 residues. Germline V gene lookup returns CDR1 SGHTA and CDR2 FQGNSA. In DNA, the CDR3 is TGTGCCAGCAGCTTGGGACAGGGTTTAACCTACGAGCAGTACTTC. As protein: CASSLGQGLTYEQYF.

The chain recombines TRBV19 with TRBJ1-4, with 11 bases that match TRBD1. The V gene end was trimmed by 5 bases and the J gene end by 4 bases; junction bases not matched to a gene: 6. The CDR3 has 16 residues. Germline-derived CDR1 and CDR2 are LNHDA and SQIVND (reference sequence). CDR3 sequence (DNA): TGTGCCAGTAGTTTCCCGGGACAGGGGGATAATGAAAAACTGTTTTTT. This translates into CASSFPGQGDNEKLFF.

A note on this clone: In the same sample, other DNA sequences code for this CDR3. J is TRBJ2-5 and V is TRBV30; a weak D match, TRBD2 (6 bases). The CDR3 spans 14 residues. Germline CDR1 GTSNPN, CDR2 SVGIG (reference sequence). V lost 5 bases and J lost 2, with 15 bases in between. The CDR3 coding sequence is TGTGCCTGGGCCAGGGTTGGGGGGCAAGAGACCCAGTACTTC. The encoded protein is CAWARVGGQETQYF.

This clone was seen only once. The chain has TRBV19 and TRBJ2-5, with 9 bases identical to TRBD2. CDR3 size: 14 residues. Unmatched junction bases numbered 2, after V lost 5 bases and J lost 1 base. The germline gives CDR1 LNHDA, CDR2 SQIVND (reference sequence). The CDR3 DNA reads as TGTGCCAGTAGTGTGACTAGCGGCCAAGAGACCCAGTACTTC. Translated: CASSVTSGQETQYF.

V usage is TRBV19 and J usage is TRBJ2-4; D not certain. From germline, CDR1 is LNHDA and CDR2 SQIVND (reference sequence). Trimming removed 3 bases at V and 4 bases at J, with 16 bases between. The CDR3 runs 16 residues. This CDR3 reads CASSIAQVGYKNIQYF. The CDR3, as DNA: TGTGCCAGTAGTATCGCCCAGGTGGGCTATAAAAACATTCAGTACTTC.

The rearrangement joins TRBV5-1 to TRBJ2-5, with D possibly matching TRBD1 (6 bases). Trimming removed 4 bases at V and 3 bases at J, with 13 bases between. This CDR3 region has 14 residues. Germline-derived CDR1 and CDR2 are SGHRS and YFSETQ. CDR3 bases: TGCGCCAGCAGCACCGGGACACTGAAAGAGACCCAGTACTTC. Translation: CASSTGTLKETQYF.

This chain connects TRBV5-1 to TRBJ2-6; TRBD1 matches 8 bases. V lost 0 bases to trimming and J lost 4 bases; unmatched junction nucleotides: 9. Germline-derived CDR1 and CDR2 are SGHRS and YFSETQ. CDR3 length: 18 amino acids. CDR3 amino acids: CASSLGRQGAGGANVLTF. The CDR3 nucleotides are TGCGCCAGCAGCTTGGGTCGGCAGGGGGCGGGAGGGGCCAACGTCCTGACTTTC.

The chain carries TRBV4-2 and TRBJ1-5; 7 bases match TRBD1. This CDR3 is 15 amino acids long. Looked up from germline, CDR1 is LGHNA and CDR2 is YNFKEQ. V shed 1 base and J 6 bases; nucleotides not matched to a gene: 6. CDR3 sequence: CASSQGEGGLQPQHF. CDR3 DNA sequence: TGTGCCAGCAGCCAAGGTGAAGGGGGCCTTCAGCCCCAGCATTTT.

The chain carries TRBV4-2 and TRBJ2-1; 11 bases line up with TRBD1. V lost 10 bases, J lost 6 bases, and 11 bases stayed unmatched. Germline V gene sequence: CDR1 LGHNA, CDR2 YNFKEQ. CDR3 length equals 15 residues. The chain's CDR3 is CATHGTGGNSNEQFF. The CDR3 DNA sequence: TGTGCCACCCACGGGACAGGGGGGAACAGCAATGAGCAGTTCTTC.

V and J are TRBV30 and TRBJ2-2; the D gene is possibly TRBD2 (6 bases). There are 13 residues in the CDR3. Germline assignment: CDR1 GTSNPN and CDR2 SVGIG (reference sequence). The V end lost 0 bases, the J end lost 4 bases, and 6 bases lay between the germline ends. As DNA, the CDR3 is TGTGCCTGGAGTGTGGGAGGCACCGGGGAGCTGTTTTTT. This encodes CAWSVGGTGELFF.

V and J are TRBV29-1 and TRBJ2-1; TRBD2 matches 9 bases. This CDR3 has 13 amino acids. Germline CDR1 and CDR2: SQVTM and ANQGSEA. J gave up 4 bases and V 5 bases, and 3 bases lay outside the gene matches. CDR3 DNA: TGCAGCGTTTCAACTAGCGGGTACAATGAGCAGTTCTTC. It is translated as CSVSTSGYNEQFF.

The chain uses TRBV4-1 and TRBJ2-7; TRBD1 agrees at 8 bases. V lost 1 base, J lost 2 bases, and 7 bases stayed unmatched. CDR1 is MGHRA and CDR2 is YSYEKL in the germline V gene. The CDR3 extends over 16 amino acids. The CDR3 DNA follows: TGCGCCAGCAGCCAAGTAGCGACAGGGGCTCCCTACGAGCAGTACTTC. Its translation: CASSQVATGAPYEQYF.

This clone occurred a few times. The chain uses TRBV4-1 and TRBJ2-5; 9 positions match TRBD2. Germline trimming cut 2 bases from V and 2 bases from J; bases unmatched to any gene: 9. Germline values: CDR1 MGHRA, CDR2 YSYEKL. CDR3 length: 17 amino acids. The CDR3 region has the DNA TGCGCCAGCAGCCAAAAGCCCGCGGGGGGGAGTCAAGAGACCCAGTACTTC. It encodes CASSQKPAGGSQETQYF.

This clone occurred once. The chain employs TRBV18 and TRBJ1-1; possibly TRBD1 for D (5 bases). Germline lookup yields CDR1 KGHSH and CDR2 LQKENI. V lost 2 bases and J lost 4, with 11 bases in between. The CDR3 contains 14 residues. CDR3 nucleotides: TGTGCCAGCTCACCATCGGGGACGGGCACTGAAGCTTTCTTT. Residues: CASSPSGTGTEAFF.

This chain uses TRBV5-6 with TRBJ2-7; 9 nucleotides agree with TRBD2. The CDR3 loop spans 17 amino acids. The germline V gene encodes CDR1 SGHDT and CDR2 YYEEEE. V gave up 0 bases and J gave up 1 base; unmatched junction bases: 8. Here the CDR3 reads CASSLVGGRAISYEQYF. DNA for the CDR3: TGTGCCAGCAGCTTGGTGGGCGGGAGGGCCATTTCCTACGAGCAGTACTTC.

The chain joins TRBV27 to TRBJ2-1; D tentatively fits TRBD1 or TRBD2 (5 bases each). The CDR3 is 13 amino acids. CDR1 MNHEY and CDR2 SMNVEV come from the germline V gene (reference sequence). The ends were cut back, 6 bases at V and 10 bases at J, with 16 bases in the middle. CDR3 DNA sequence: TGTGCCAGCAGACGTGAACCGGGGCTAGAGCAGTTCTTC. Its translation: CASRREPGLEQFF.

A few counts support this clone. The rearrangement joins TRBV30 to TRBJ1-4; no firm D call. The V gene lost 5 bases and the J gene lost 7 bases, with 8 bases spanning the gap. Germline V gives CDR1 GTSNPN, CDR2 SVGIG (reference sequence). The CDR3 spans 11 residues. CDR3 protein: CAWGRSEKLFF. The DNA of the CDR3 is TGTGCCTGGGGCAGGTCTGAAAAACTGTTTTTT.

The chain combines TRBV9 with TRBJ1-5, with 7 nucleotides matching TRBD1. V dropped 3 bases and J dropped 1; count of bases not matched to a gene: 4. Germline CDR1 is SGDLS and CDR2 is YYNGEE. The CDR3 spans 15 residues. The CDR3 spells CASSATGESNQPQHF. The CDR3 DNA follows: TGTGCCAGCAGCGCAACAGGGGAGAGCAATCAGCCCCAGCATTTT.